The present T cell receptor beta chain was sequenced within a study of shared clonotypes between healthy human individuals (dated by TCRdb to about 2020). General notes on the study: The cohort included three men and a couple of women between 18 and 49 years of age. For each donor, three plates each were used for CD4 naive and CD4 memory, two plates were used for CD8 naive, and one plate was used for CD8 memory. Blood TCR repertoires of about five healthy adults were deeply sequenced to estimate repertoire size and the extent of clonotype sharing between individuals. Different laboratories and diverse techniques were used to prepare libraries and sequence TCR repertoires, to increase sequencing depth and limit assay-specific biases. Each donor's leukapheresis produced roughly between about 0.85 and 10 billion PBMCs. Findings and caveats that apply to the study as a whole: When several donors were compared, the shared fraction of clonotypes was about 5.4% for naive CD4, approximately 3.3% for naive CD8, 2% to 2.5% for memory CD4, and around 0.4% for memory CD8. Incomplete sequencing was indicated by rarefaction of sorted-subset datasets, despite the large sequencing depth. Larger estimated clonotype richness was generally found for naive subsets than for memory subsets. Compared with non-shared clonotypes, the clonotypes found in all four sorted-subset donors had higher generation probabilities. Sampling was restricted to blood, and TCR repertoires in tissue are likely to differ from TCR repertoires in blood. Pairwise subsampling indicated that sequencing depth was expected to affect the degree of clonotype sharing among donors. Because the study included a small number of donors, the genetic and exposure-history diversity represented was limited.

Using the deep immunoSEQ assay, multiplex PCR amplified TCR CDR3 regions from genomic DNA. Extracted genomic DNA from each cell subset was distributed evenly across all wells of several immunoSEQ 96-well plates, and each plate was treated as a replicate. For sorted subsets, roughly 200 ng of genomic DNA, equivalent to 25,000 to 35,000 T cell genomes, went into each replicate PCR. Purified libraries were measured with a Qubit 3.0 fluorometer, size-checked on a Bioanalyzer 2100, and measured again with the KAPA Library Quantification kit. Every immunoSEQ 96-well plate was sequenced on a dedicated single-read 150-cycle Illumina NextSeq 550 flow cell. Per the source publication's procedure: The immunoSEQ output contained only junctional sequences without quality scores, so filtering could not match that applied to full-length reads. Sequences were annotated with PyIR, a Python wrapper for IgBLAST v1.9, and V/J genes and CDR3 were assigned using IMGT germline references. Reads were filtered out if the reads had weak V/J assignments (E-value above 1e-6), no CDR3, stop codons, out-of-frame junctions, or ambiguous translated residues. A V3J clonotype was defined by an identical inferred V gene, J gene, and CDR3 amino acid sequence. The percentage overlap between two repertoires was calculated by dividing the number of shared unique clonotypes by the size of the smaller repertoire. Three approaches were used to assess repertoire richness: RTK rarefaction, the Chao1 estimator, and Recon v2.1 estimates of unobserved clonotypes. Generation probabilities were computed with OLGA for all TCRbeta clonotypes obtained by the gDNA method from a few donors. TCRdb retrieved this table from immuneACCESS and kept in-frame rearrangements only. Not all clones are present; in checked studies, unresolved V genes account for under half, and no reason is known for the remainder. V and J calls and clone size are copied from that table; D and trimming were computed from the DNA. This sample comprises 300,000 to 400,000 clones, around 86% of them detected only once. Under 20% of the sample is held by the ten biggest clonotypes.

V is pared back by 1 base and J by 0 bases, with 16 bases lying between the germline termini. CDR1 and CDR2, looked up from the germline V gene, are SGHVS and FNYEAQ. Including the terminal cysteine and phenylalanine, the CDR3 comprises 19 residues. Only CDR3 DNA remains: 57 bases, in frame from the first base. Donors were healthy HIV-negative adults with no recently reported acute infections or vaccinations. Only Caucasian adults living in Nashville, Tennessee, USA were represented among the donors. CD8 memory samples were composed of magnetically selected CD45RO+ cells combined with CCR7-negative CD45RA+ effector memory (TemRA) cells. Blood was obtained by leukapheresis, after which PBMCs were separated by Ficoll-Histopaque density gradient centrifugation and cryopreserved in liquid nitrogen vapor phase. Analytical flow cytometry was used to check the purity and quantity of every magnetically sorted T cell population. Genomic DNA was isolated from every sorted fraction and measured by UV absorbance on a Nanodrop 2000c.

Points on this clone: What this receptor recognizes is not known. Base-call qualities are not available, and no considerably larger clone is one nucleotide away.

Sequencing input: memory CD8+ T cells sorted from blood. The label giving this sample's cell subset or site can be read as: CD45RO+ cells pooled with CCR7-negative TemRA cells. The rearranged segments are TRBV7-6 and TRBJ1-6; D gene: possibly TRBD1, on 5 matching bases. The receptor was derived from a man between 18 and 35 years old in good health. The CDR3: CASSLEGGAVSSYNSPLHF. The DNA sequence is TGTGCCAGCAGCTTAGAGGGTGGGGCAGTAAGCTCCTATAATTCACCCCTCCACTTT.